This T cell receptor beta chain was documented in a study of T cell changes during pregnancy in multiple sclerosis. CDR3 size: 15 residues. The V gene's germline CDR1 is MNHEY and CDR2 SMNVEV (reference sequence). V was trimmed by 3 bases and J by 3 bases, leaving 15 bases between them. The data were produced by immunoSEQ multiplex PCR, yet TCRdb's version contains in-frame clones alone and is incomplete. This repertoire shows around 79,000 clones, about nine tenths found once; its top ten account for approximately 0.47%. This clonotype was sampled from a female donor with multiple sclerosis, enrolled in a pregnancy study. The gene calls are TRBV27 and TRBJ2-7; D not resolved. Sequencing was performed on CD4+ T cells from peripheral blood mononuclear cells, taken in the second trimester of pregnancy. DNA for the CDR3: TGTGCCAGCAGTTTTTCCCTACAGCCTTACTACGAGCAGTACTTC. Its translation: CASSFSLQPYYEQYF.